Listed below are T cell receptor beta chains from one sample, sequenced in a study of shared clonotypes between healthy human individuals. The method was immunoSEQ multiplex PCR; TCRdb's version includes in-frame clones alone and lacks a portion of them. The sample records about 490,000 clones, about 82% being singletons. Material for sequencing was PBMCs. These receptor sequences come from a woman aged 40 to 50 in good health. Some clones in this sample may be carry-over from other donors' samples. Both conserved end residues are trimmed from each CDR3. Fields, in order: V gene, CDR3 protein.

>TRBV7-8
ASSLREGLSYNEQF
>TRBV30
AWSTSQGANTGELF
>TRBV4-2
ASSQSFSGANVLT
>TRBV28
ASSFGRQETQY
>TRBV19
ASSSRLADTDTQY
>TRBV7-6
ASSSIRGRGLDTQY
>TRBV5-4
ASSAGLSGNTIY
>TRBV6-1
ASSEWAGEANEKLF
>TRBV5-4
ASSRDRGTDTQY
>TRBV18
ASSPRTSGRGETQY
>TRBV6-1
ASSSKTGGIQPQH
>TRBV7-8
ASSNHGRGSGEAF
>TRBV28
ASRTIFGPYEQY
>TRBV27
ASSYSARAPGNTIY
>TRBV19
ASSSGTGGYEQY
>TRBV11-3
ASSSNHNEQF
>TRBV4-3
ASSQELGRVEGDTQY
>TRBV7-6
ASSARVPAGGGVETQY
>TRBV7-2
ASSPKGQGHEQY
>TRBV28
ASRWNRDSNYEQY
>TRBV13
ASSPGQRLMNTEAF
>TRBV2
ASSPMGAGGFFEQY
>TRBV30
ALEHPGAKNIQY
>TRBV10-3
AIGQGEETQY
>TRBV11-2
ASSLAAEAF
>TRBV29-1
SVAVGKGYT
>TRBV27
ASSYSATGWNGYT
>TRBV6-1
ASSVDRLSYEQY
>TRBV10-3
AIRENTIY
>TRBV7-8
ASSFLRCSPYEKY
>TRBV6-1
ASSEAATSFEQY
>TRBV30
AWKISAGDSPLH
>TRBV18
ASSPGQGAFEQY
>TRBV6-5
ASRGGTGGYNEQF
>TRBV7-9
ASSSTRTVDSEQY
>TRBV21-1
ASSIGYGDYGYT
>TRBV6-1
ASSDPGGPPYEQY
>TRBV21-1
ASSKGGSGRRRIYEQY
>TRBV9
ASSVRDRATEAF
>TRBV4-2
ASSQDFGRAVVDGYT
>TRBV5-1
ASSGTSGFSDEQF
>TRBV5-6
ASSSLTGTGANVLT
>TRBV6-5
ASRNTGSETQY
>TRBV4-1
ASSQGQGNSGNTIY
>TRBV5-1
ASSSGLAGNNEQF
>TRBV27
ARGTSEDNEQF
>TRBV7-3
ASSLKGGYEQY
>TRBV19
ASSIRKGPQH
>TRBV28
ASRNQPPFYEQY
>TRBV9
ASSVSGRLSYNEQF
>TRBV28
ASSFGGYSNQPQH
>TRBV19
ASSIGPGEAF
>TRBV18
ASSPQGHIYEQY
>TRBV29-1
SVVSANEQF
>TRBV28
ASGRTGQNTEAF